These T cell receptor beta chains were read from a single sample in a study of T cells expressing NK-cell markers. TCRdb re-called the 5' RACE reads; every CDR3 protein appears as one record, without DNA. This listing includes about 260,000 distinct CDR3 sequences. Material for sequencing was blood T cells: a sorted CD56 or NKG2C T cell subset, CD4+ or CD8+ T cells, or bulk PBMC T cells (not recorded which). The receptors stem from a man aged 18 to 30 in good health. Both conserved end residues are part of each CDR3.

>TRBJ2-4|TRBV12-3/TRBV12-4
CASRNRVQNIQYF
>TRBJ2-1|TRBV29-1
CSVDRVGLDEQFF
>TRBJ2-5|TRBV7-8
CASSLNVGQGGGETQYF
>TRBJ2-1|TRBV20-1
CSARMTSGSIWEQFF
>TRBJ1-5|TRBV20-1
CSAIADSNQPQHF
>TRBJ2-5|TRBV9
CASSPYSLQGQETQYF
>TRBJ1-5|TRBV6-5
CASSPTGARQPQHF
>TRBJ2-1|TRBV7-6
CASSFFSGRSSYNEQFF
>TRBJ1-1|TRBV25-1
CASSDRVPNTEAFF
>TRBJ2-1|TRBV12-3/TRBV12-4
CASSLAAASHYNEQFF
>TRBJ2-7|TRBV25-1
CASSERGGAGSSYEQYF
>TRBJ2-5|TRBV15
CATSRDRRETQYF
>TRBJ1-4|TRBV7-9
CASSLADYEKLFF
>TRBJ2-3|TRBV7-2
CASSLVRAGDTQYF
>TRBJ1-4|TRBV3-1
CASSRQRNEKLFF
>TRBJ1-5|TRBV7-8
CASSLARGGKPQHF
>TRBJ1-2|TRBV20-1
CSARDRAALNYGYTF
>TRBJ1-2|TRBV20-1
CSAGQGVTYYGYTF
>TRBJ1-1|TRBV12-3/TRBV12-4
CASNNNFMNTEAFF
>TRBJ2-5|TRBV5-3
CARSPGTGVRETQYF
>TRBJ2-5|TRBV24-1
CATSDLQGGWGDQETQYF
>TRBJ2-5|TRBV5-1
CASSQGVKQETQYF
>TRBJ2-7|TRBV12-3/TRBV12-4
CASRLSGSSYEQYF
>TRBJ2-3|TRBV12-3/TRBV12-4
CASTVGPLDTQYF
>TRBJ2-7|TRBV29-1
CSARPGQGVNEQYF
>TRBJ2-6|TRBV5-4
CASSLGGRGVSGANVLTF
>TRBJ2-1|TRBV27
CASSFGLPGNEQFF
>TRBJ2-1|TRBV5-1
CASSGGRADNEQFF
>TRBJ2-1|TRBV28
CASSLPGTAYNEQFF
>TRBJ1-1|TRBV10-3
CARQEKLNTEAFF
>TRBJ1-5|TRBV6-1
CASSEGHPRQPQHF
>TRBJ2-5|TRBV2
CASAITRETQYF
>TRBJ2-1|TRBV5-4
CASEDGYNEQFF
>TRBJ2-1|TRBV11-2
CASSLVTGTSGRHNEQFF
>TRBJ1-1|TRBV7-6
CASSLQAYTEAFF
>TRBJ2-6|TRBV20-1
CSAREGRDSSSGANVLTF
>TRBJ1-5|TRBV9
CASSVDGTNQPQHF
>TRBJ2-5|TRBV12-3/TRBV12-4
CASSLSRSYQETQYF
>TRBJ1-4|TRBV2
CASLPPGHLNEKLFF